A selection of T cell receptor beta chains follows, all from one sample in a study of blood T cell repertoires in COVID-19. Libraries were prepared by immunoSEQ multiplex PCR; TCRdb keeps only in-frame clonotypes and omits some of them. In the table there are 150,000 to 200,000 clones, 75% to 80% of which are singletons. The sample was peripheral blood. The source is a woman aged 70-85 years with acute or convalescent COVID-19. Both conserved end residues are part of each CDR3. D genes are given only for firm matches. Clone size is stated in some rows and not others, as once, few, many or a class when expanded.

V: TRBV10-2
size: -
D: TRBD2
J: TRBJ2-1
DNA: TGCGCCAGCAGTCACGGGACTAGCGGATTCTACAATGAGCAGTTCTTC
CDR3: CASSHGTSGFYNEQFF

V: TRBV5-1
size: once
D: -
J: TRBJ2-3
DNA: TGCGCCAGCAGCTGGGGGACGGGAGCTAGCACAGATACGCAGTATTTT
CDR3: CASSWGTGASTDTQYF

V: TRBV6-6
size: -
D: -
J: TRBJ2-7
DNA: TGTGCCTCCTCGAATCAGCGGTACTCCTACGAGCAGTACTTC
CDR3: CASSNQRYSYEQYF

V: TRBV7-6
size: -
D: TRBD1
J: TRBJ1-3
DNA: TGTGCCAGCAGCTTCCTAGGGGGCCAGGGGGGAAACACCATATATTTT
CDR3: CASSFLGGQGGNTIYF

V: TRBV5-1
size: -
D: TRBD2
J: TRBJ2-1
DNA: TGCGCCAGCAGCTCCGAAACTAGCGGGACATCGAAGTTCTTC
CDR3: CASSSETSGTSKFF

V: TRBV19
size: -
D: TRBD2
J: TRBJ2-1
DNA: TGTGCCAGTAGTATAGATGCGGGAGGGTACAATGAGCAGTTCTTC
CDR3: CASSIDAGGYNEQFF

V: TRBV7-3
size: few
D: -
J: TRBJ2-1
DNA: TGTGCCAGCAGCCCGTCTCTCGGGAGACAGAATGAGCAGTTCTTC
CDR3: CASSPSLGRQNEQFF

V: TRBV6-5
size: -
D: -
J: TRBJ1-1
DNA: TGTGCCAGCAGAACAGAGATGAACACTGAAGCTTTCTTT
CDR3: CASRTEMNTEAFF

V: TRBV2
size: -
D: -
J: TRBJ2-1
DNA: TGTGCCAGCAGTGGACAGACGAATGAGCAGTTCTTC
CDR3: CASSGQTNEQFF

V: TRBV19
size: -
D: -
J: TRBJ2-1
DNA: TGTGCCAGTAGAATTCTCCCTAACAATGAGCAGTTCTTC
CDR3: CASRILPNNEQFF

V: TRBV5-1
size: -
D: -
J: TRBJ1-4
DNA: TGCGCCAGCAGCCCCGACGGGGCAACTAATGAAAAACTGTTTTTT
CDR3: CASSPDGATNEKLFF

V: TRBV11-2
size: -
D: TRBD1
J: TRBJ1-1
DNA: TGTGCCAGCAGCACCCGAACAGGGGGGCACACTGAAGCTTTCTTT
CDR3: CASSTRTGGHTEAFF

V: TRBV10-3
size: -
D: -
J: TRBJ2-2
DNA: TGTGCCATCAGTGAGACCGCGAGGGCGACGAACACCGGGGAGCTGTTTTTT
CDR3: CAISETARATNTGELFF

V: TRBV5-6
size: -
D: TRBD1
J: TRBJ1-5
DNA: TGTGCCAGCAGCAATAACAGGGGCCTTCAGCCCCAGCATTTT
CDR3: CASSNNRGLQPQHF

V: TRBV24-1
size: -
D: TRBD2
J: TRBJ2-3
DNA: TGTGCCACCAGTCCTGATTTGGGGAGGGGTAGTACAGATACGCAGTATTTT
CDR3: CATSPDLGRGSTDTQYF

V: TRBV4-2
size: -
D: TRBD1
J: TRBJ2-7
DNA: TGTGCCAGCAGCCGAGAACCGGGACAGGGGGCTCCGGAGCAGTACTTC
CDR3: CASSREPGQGAPEQYF

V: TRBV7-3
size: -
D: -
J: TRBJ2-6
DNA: TGTGCCAGCAGCTTGCTCGGGAACTCTGGGGCCAACGTCCTGACTTTC
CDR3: CASSLLGNSGANVLTF

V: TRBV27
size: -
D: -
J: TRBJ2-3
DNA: TGTGCCAGCAGCAAGGGGAGCACAGATACGCAGTATTTT
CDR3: CASSKGSTDTQYF

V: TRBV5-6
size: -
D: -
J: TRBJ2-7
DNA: TGTGCCAGCAGCATGGGGCTAGACTACGAGCAGTACTTC
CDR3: CASSMGLDYEQYF

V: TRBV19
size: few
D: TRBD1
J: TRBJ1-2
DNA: TGTGCCAGTAGTAAGAATTACGGGACAGGGGACTATGGCTACACCTTC
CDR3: CASSKNYGTGDYGYTF

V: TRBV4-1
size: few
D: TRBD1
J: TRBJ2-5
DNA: TGCGCCAGCAGCCAAGGTACCAGACAGGGTTCGGAAGAGACCCAGTACTTC
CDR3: CASSQGTRQGSEETQYF

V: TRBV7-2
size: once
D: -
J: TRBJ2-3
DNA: TGTGCCAGCAGCTGGGGAGGGGGGACAGATACGCAGTATTTT
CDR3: CASSWGGGTDTQYF

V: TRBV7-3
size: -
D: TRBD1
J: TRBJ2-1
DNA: TGTGCCAGCAGCATCACCGGGACAGGCAACAATGAGCAGTTCTTC
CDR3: CASSITGTGNNEQFF

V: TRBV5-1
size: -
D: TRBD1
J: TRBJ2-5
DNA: TGCGCCAGCAGCCCAGTCGGGACAGGGGGAGAGACCCAGTACTTC
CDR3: CASSPVGTGGETQYF

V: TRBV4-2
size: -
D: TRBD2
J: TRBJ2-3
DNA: TGTGCCAGCAGCCTAAGACTAGCGGGAGCTATAGATACGCAGTATTTT
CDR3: CASSLRLAGAIDTQYF

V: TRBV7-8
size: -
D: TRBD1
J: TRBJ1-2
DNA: TGTGCCAGCAGCTGGGGGACAGACTATGGCTACACCTTC
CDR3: CASSWGTDYGYTF

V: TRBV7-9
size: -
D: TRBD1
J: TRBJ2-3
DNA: TGTGCCAGCAGCTTAGCGGGACAGGCTACAGATACGCAGTATTTT
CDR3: CASSLAGQATDTQYF

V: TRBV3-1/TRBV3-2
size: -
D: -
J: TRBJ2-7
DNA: TGTGCCAGCAGCCCCGGCTGGGACAACGCCTACGAGCAGTACTTC
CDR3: CASSPGWDNAYEQYF

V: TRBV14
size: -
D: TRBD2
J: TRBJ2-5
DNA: TGTGCCAGCAGCCAAGAGCGCCGGGGGAGGGGATTGTACCAAGAGACCCAGTACTTC
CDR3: CASSQERRGRGLYQETQYF

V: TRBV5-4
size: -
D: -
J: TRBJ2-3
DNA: TGTGCCAGCAGCTTGTCGGCGGGAGATACGCAGTATTTT
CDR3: CASSLSAGDTQYF

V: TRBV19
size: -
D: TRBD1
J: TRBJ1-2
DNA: TGTGCCAGTAGTGTTACCGGGACAGGGTATTCTAACTATGGCTACACCTTC
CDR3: CASSVTGTGYSNYGYTF

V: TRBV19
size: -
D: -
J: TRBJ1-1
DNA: TGTGCCAGTAGTATAGGGAGGGACCCGACTGAAGCTTTCTTT
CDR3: CASSIGRDPTEAFF

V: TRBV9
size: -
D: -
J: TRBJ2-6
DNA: TGTGCCAGCAGCCCATGGGGGCTAGCGGCCTCTGGGGCCAACGTCCTGACTTTC
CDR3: CASSPWGLAASGANVLTF

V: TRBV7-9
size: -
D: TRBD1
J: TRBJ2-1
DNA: TGTGCCAGCAGCCAGCCGGGACAGGTGGACAATGAGCAGTTCTTC
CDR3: CASSQPGQVDNEQFF

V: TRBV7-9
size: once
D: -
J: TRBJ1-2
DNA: TGTGCCAGCAGCTTAGGTGGGAGCTATGGCTACACCTTC
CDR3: CASSLGGSYGYTF

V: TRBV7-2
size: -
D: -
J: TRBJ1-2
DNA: TGTGCCAGCAGCTTAGTAGCGGGCCAAGACTATGGCTACACCTTC
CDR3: CASSLVAGQDYGYTF

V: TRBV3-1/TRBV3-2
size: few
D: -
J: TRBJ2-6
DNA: TGTGCCAGCAGACAAAATATCGGGGTCAACGTCCTGACTTTC
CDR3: CASRQNIGVNVLTF

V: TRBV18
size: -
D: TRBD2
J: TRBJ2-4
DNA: TGTGCCAGCTCATCGGGACTAGCGATAGCCAAAAACATTCAGTACTTC
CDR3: CASSSGLAIAKNIQYF

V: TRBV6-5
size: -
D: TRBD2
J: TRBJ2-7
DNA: TGTGCCAGCAGTCCCGGGACTAGCGGTTCGGAGCAGTACTTC
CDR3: CASSPGTSGSEQYF

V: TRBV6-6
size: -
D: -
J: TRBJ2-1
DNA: TGTGCCAGCACTTACTACAAAAATGAGCAGTTCTTC
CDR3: CASTYYKNEQFF

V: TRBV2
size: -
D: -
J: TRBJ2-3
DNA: TGTGCCAGCAGGCCCCTAGTTACGCAGTATTTT
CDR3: CASRPLVTQYF

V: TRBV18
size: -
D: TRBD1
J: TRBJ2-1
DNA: TGTGCCAGCTCACCATGGCCGGGACAGCTCTACAATGAGCAGTTCTTC
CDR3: CASSPWPGQLYNEQFF

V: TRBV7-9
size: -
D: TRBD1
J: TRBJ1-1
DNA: TGTGCCAGCAGCTCTACGCCGGGACAGGGGAACACTGAAGCTTTCTTT
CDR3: CASSSTPGQGNTEAFF

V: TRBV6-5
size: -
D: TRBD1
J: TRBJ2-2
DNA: TGTGCCGGACAGGGTAGGAGCACCGGGGAGCTGTTTTTT
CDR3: CAGQGRSTGELFF

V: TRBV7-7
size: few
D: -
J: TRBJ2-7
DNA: TGTGCCAGCAGCTTAGCGGAGGGCACCTTCACCTACGAGCAGTACTTC
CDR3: CASSLAEGTFTYEQYF

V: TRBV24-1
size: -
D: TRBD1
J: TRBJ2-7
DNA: TGTGCCACCAGTGATTCATCAATCGGGACAGGGGCCTACGAGCAGTACTTC
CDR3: CATSDSSIGTGAYEQYF

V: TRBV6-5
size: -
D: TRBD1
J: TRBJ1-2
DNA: TGTGCCAGCAGTTCCCCGGACAGGGACTATGGCTACACCTTC
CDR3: CASSSPDRDYGYTF

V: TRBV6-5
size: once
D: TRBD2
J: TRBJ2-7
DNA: TGTGCCAGCAGTTACTCTAGCGGGAGGCCCTACGAGCAGTACTTC
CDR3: CASSYSSGRPYEQYF

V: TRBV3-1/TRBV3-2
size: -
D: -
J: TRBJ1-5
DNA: TGTGCCAGCAGCCAAGCGGTGGTGACGGGTAATCAGCCCCAGCATTTT
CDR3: CASSQAVVTGNQPQHF

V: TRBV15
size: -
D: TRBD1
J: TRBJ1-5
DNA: TGTGCCACCAGCAGCGTCGGGACAGCCGTTGAGCCCCAGCATTTT
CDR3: CATSSVGTAVEPQHF

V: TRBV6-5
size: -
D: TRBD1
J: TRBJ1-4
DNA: TGTGCCAGCCGATCCGGACAGGGATATGAAAAACTGTTTTTT
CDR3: CASRSGQGYEKLFF

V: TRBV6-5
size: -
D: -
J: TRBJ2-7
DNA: TGTGCCAGCAGTCCTACTAACCTCGGCGAGCAGTACTTC
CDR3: CASSPTNLGEQYF

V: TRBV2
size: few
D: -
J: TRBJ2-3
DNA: TGTGCCAGCAGGTATACAGACAATCCGACAGATACGCAGTATTTT
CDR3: CASRYTDNPTDTQYF

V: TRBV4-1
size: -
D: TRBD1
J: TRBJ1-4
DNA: TGCGCCAGCAGCCGTAATCCGGGACAGGGGAATGAAAAACTGTTTTTT
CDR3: CASSRNPGQGNEKLFF